This is a list of T cell receptor beta chains from one sample in a study of T-cell reconstitution after alpha-beta-depleted transplantation in children. TCRdb reprocessed the PCR reads with MiXCR, giving one entry per CDR3 protein. This sample yields approximately 210,000 distinct CDR3 sequences, of which more than 14% are seen a single time; about 13% belongs to the top ten. This specimen consisted of PBMCs from the stem cell graft donor, obtained from the stem cell graft. These receptors were collected from a human donor who donated a stem cell graft to a child with acute lymphoblastic leukemia. Each CDR3 is given with its conserved first and last residue. D genes are given only for firm matches. Not all rows give a size; the values are once, few, many and, for expanded clones, a class.

v_call,d_call,j_call,clone_size,cdr3_length,cdr3_nt,cdr3_aa
TRBV10-3,.,TRBJ2-1,many,16,TGTGCCATCAGTGATTTAGGCCTAGCCCGAGGTAATGAGCAGTTCTTC,CAISDLGLARGNEQFF
TRBV20-1,TRBD2,TRBJ2-5,many,15,TGCAGTGCTAGAGATCCGAGGGAGGGACGAGAGACCCAGTACTTC,CSARDPREGRETQYF
TRBV29-1,TRBD2,TRBJ2-5,many,14,TGCAGCGTTGGGCTAGCGGGGATCCAAGAGACCCAGTACTTC,CSVGLAGIQETQYF
TRBV6-5,.,TRBJ2-7,many,15,TGTGCAAGCAGTTTCGCCTCGACATTAACCTACGAGCAGTACTTC,CASSFASTLTYEQYF
TRBV10-3,.,TRBJ1-1,many,11,TGTGCCAGCCGACTGGGCACTGAAGCTTTCTTT,CASRLGTEAFF
TRBV7-2,.,TRBJ2-3,many,12,TGTGCCAGCAGCTCTTATCCAGATACGCAGTATTTT,CASSSYPDTQYF
TRBV5-1,TRBD2,TRBJ2-2,few,17,TGCGCCAGCAGCTTGGAGGTAGCGGGAGAGGGCACCGGGGAGCTGTTTTTT,CASSLEVAGEGTGELFF
TRBV12-3/TRBV12-4,.,TRBJ2-3,.,15,TGTGCCAGCAGTTTAGTGCGGGGCTACACAGATACGCAGTATTTT,CASSLVRGYTDTQYF
TRBV19,.,TRBJ2-7,few,12,TGTGCCACCGAGGGATCCTCCTACGAGCAGTACTTC,CATEGSSYEQYF
TRBV24-1,TRBD1,TRBJ2-5,many,19,TGTGCCACCAGTGATTCGTCTGACTCCCAACAGGGGGCCCAAGAGACCCAGTACTTC,CATSDSSDSQQGAQETQYF
TRBV3-1,TRBD2,TRBJ2-2,.,15,TGTGCCAGCGGTCCTAGCGGGAGAGTCGCCGGGGAGCTGTTTTTT,CASGPSGRVAGELFF
TRBV29-1,.,TRBJ1-2,.,12,TGCAGCGTTGAGGGCGGTTTGGATGGCTACACCTTC,CSVEGGLDGYTF
TRBV12-3/TRBV12-4,.,TRBJ2-1,many,14,TGTGCCAGCGCCTGGGGGGACATCACGAATGAGCAGTTCTTC,CASAWGDITNEQFF
TRBV12-3/TRBV12-4,TRBD1,TRBJ1-1,many,15,TGTGCCAGCAGCATAAGGACAGGGGGCAACACTGAAGCTTTCTTT,CASSIRTGGNTEAFF
TRBV6-2/TRBV6-3,.,TRBJ1-5,many,19,TGTGCCAGCAGACACCGACAGGTTAACGATAGGTATAGCAATCAGCCCCAGCATTTT,CASRHRQVNDRYSNQPQHF
TRBV7-8,.,TRBJ1-1,many,15,TGTGCCAGCAGCTCAGATGGGGTCATGAACACTGAAGCTTTCTTT,CASSSDGVMNTEAFF